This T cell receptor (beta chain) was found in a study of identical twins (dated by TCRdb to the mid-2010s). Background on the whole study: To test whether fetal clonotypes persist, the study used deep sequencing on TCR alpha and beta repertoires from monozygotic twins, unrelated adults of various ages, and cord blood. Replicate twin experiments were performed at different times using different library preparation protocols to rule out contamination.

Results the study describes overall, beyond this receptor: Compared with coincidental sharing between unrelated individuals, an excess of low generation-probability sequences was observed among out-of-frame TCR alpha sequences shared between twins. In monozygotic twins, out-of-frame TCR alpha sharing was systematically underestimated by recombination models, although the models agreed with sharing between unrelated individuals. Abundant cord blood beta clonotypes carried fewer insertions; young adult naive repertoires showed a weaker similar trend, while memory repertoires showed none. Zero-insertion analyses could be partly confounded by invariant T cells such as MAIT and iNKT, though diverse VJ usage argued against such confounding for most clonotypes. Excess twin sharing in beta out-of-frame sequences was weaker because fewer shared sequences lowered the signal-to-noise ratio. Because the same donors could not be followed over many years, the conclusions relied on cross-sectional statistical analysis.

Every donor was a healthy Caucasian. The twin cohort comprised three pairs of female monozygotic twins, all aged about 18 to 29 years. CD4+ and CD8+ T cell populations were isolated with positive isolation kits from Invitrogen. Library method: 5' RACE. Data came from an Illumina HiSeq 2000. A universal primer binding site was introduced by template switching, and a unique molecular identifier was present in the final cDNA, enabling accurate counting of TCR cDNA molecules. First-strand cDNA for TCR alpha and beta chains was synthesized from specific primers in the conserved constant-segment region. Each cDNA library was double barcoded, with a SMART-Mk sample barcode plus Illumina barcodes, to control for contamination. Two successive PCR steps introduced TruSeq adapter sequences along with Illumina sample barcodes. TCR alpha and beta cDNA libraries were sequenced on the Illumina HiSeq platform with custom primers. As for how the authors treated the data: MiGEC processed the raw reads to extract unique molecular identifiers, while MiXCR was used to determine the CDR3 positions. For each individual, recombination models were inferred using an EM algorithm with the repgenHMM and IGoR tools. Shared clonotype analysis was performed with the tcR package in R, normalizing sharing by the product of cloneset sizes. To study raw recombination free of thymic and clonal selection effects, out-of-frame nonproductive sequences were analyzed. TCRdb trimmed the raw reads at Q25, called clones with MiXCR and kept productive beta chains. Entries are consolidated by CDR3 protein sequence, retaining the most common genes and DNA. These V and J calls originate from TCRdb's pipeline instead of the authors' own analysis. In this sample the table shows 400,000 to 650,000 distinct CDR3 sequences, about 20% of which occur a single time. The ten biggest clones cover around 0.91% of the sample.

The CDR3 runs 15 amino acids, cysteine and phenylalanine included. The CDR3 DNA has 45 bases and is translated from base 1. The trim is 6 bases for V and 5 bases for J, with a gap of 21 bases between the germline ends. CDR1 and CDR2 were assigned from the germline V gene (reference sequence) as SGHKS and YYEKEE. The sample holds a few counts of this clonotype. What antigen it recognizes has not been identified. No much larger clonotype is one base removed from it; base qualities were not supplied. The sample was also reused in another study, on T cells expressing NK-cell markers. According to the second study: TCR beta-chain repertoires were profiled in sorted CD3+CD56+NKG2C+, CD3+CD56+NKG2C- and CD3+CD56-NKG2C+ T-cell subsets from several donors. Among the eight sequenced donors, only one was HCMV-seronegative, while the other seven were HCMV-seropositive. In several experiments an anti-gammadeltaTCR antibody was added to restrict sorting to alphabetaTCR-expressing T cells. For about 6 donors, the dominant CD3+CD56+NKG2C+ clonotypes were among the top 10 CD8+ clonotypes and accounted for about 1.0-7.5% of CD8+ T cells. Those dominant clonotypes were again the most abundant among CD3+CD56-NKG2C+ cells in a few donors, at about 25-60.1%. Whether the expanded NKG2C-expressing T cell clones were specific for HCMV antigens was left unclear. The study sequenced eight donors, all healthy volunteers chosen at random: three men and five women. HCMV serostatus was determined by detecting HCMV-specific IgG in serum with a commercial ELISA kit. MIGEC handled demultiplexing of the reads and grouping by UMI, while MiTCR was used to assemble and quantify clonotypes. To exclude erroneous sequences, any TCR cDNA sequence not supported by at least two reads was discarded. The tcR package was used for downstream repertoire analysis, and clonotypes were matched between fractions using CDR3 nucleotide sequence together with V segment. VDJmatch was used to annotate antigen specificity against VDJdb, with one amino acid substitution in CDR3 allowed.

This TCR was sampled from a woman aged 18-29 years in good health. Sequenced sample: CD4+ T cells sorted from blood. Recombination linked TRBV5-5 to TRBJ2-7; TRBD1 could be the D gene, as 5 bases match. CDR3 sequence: CASNRRDSYPHEQYF. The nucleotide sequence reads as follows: TGTGCCAGCAACAGACGTGACAGCTACCCCCACGAGCAGTACTTC.